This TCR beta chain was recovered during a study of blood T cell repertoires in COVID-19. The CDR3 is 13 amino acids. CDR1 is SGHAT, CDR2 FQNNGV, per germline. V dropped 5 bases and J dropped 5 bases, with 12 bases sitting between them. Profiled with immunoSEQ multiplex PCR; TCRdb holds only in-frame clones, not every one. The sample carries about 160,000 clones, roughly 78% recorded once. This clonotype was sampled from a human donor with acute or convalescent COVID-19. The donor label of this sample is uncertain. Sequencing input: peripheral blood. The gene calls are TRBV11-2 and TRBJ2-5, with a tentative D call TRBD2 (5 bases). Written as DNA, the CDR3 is TGTGCCAGCAGCCCAAGCGGCGGGGAGACCCAGTACTTC. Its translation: CASSPSGGETQYF.